A selection of T cell receptor beta chains follows, all from one sample in a study of blood T cell repertoires in COVID-19. Data came from immunoSEQ multiplex PCR; TCRdb stores just in-frame clones and leaves some out. The sample consists of around 42,000 clones, more than 75% of them appearing once. Material for sequencing was peripheral blood. Source of these receptors: a man aged 70 or older with active or convalescent COVID-19. The CDR3 runs from the conserved cysteine through the conserved F or W. The order of the fields is D gene, J gene, CDR3 length, V gene, CDR3 protein. D genes are given only for firm matches.

. TRBJ1-2 13 TRBV10-3 CAITPSTGNGYTF
. TRBJ1-2 14 TRBV13 CASSRRQTHSGYTF
. TRBJ1-3 13 TRBV6-5 CAIGGDPGNTIYF
. TRBJ2-7 15 TRBV14 CASSQGRGHSYEQYF
. TRBJ1-4 14 TRBV30 CAWSNPQGNEKLFF
. TRBJ1-1 13 TRBV10-1 CASSGQVDTEAFF
. TRBJ2-5 12 TRBV4-1 CASSQNWETQYF
. TRBJ1-1 13 TRBV18 CASSPGSAAEAFF
TRBD1 TRBJ1-2 16 TRBV27 CASRPLGQPNDYGYTF
TRBD1 TRBJ1-1 15 TRBV18 CASSPPGTGSAEAFF
. TRBJ2-2 14 TRBV6-5 CASRIEDFVGELFF
TRBD1 TRBJ2-7 16 TRBV9 CASSVAGTGSSYEQYF
. TRBJ2-5 14 TRBV20-1 CSASKRTGQETQYF
. TRBJ2-7 12 TRBV7-2 CASSMDRYEQYF
TRBD2 TRBJ2-1 14 TRBV4-1 CASSHMGLASEQFF
. TRBJ1-1 12 TRBV7-9 CASSLVPGEAFF
TRBD1 TRBJ1-5 15 TRBV6-5 CASSPPLGGGQPQHF
TRBD2 TRBJ2-5 15 TRBV6-6 CASRKLAGGQETQYF
. TRBJ1-2 17 TRBV18 CASSPLYGQKANYGYTF
TRBD1 TRBJ1-1 13 TRBV6-4 CASRAPGQGEAFF
. TRBJ2-7 13 TRBV29-1 CSGQTGNSYEQYF
. TRBJ2-2 14 TRBV6-5 CASSAPRGVGELFF
. TRBJ1-2 16 TRBV4-1 CASSQPSGMTGGGYTF
. TRBJ2-2 14 TRBV19 CASIPAHNTGELFF
. TRBJ2-3 14 TRBV6-1 CASSEKGGTDTQYF
TRBD1 TRBJ2-5 13 TRBV5-5 CASSPGQGETQYF
TRBD2 TRBJ2-1 15 TRBV11-2 CASGARGGLYNEQFF
. TRBJ2-1 14 TRBV5-1 CASSFDRPYNEQFF
TRBD1 TRBJ1-3 16 TRBV5-5 CASSLATGQGDGTIYF
. TRBJ1-6 13 TRBV7-8 CASSLGPRLPLHF
. TRBJ2-3 17 TRBV9 CASSVEADTRSTDTQYF
. TRBJ1-4 15 TRBV5-1 CASSLSLGEEEKLFF
TRBD1 TRBJ2-7 14 TRBV3-1/TRBV3-2 CASSPPGQAHEQYF
. TRBJ1-4 12 TRBV30 CAWSVLREKLFF
TRBD1 TRBJ2-7 13 TRBV28 CASSLGRGHEQYF